This T cell receptor (beta chain) was observed in a study of blood T cell repertoires in COVID-19. Study background: Samples came from the United States, Italy and Spain, spanning acute and convalescent COVID-19. The analysed material was cDNA or gDNA that came from T cells, B-cell-depleted T cells, or PBMCs.

Deletions cut 4 bases from V and 2 bases from J, with 16 bases between. The V gene's germline CDR1 is LGHDT and CDR2 YNNKEL (reference sequence). The CDR3 spans 16 residues. Libraries were prepared by immunoSEQ multiplex PCR; TCRdb keeps only in-frame clonotypes and omits some of them. The sample includes roughly 150,000 clones, around three quarters of them seen just once. This receptor was taken from a man aged 55 to 70 with acute or convalescent COVID-19. Sequencing used peripheral blood. The chain couples TRBV3-1 (or the pseudogene TRBV3-2) to TRBJ2-3; D may be TRBD1 (6 bases). The CDR3 loop is CASSRSGTWLTDTQYF. CDR3 DNA: TGTGCCAGCAGCCGTTCCGGGACATGGCTCACAGATACGCAGTATTTT.